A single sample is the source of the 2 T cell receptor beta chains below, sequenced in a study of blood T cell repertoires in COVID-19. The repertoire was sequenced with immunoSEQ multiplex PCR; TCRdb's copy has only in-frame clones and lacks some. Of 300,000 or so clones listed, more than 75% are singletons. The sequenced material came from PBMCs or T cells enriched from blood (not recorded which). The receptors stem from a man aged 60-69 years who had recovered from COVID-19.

The CDR3 sequence is CASSLELAGAIGDTGELFF. CDR3 in DNA: TGTGCCAGCAGCTTAGAACTAGCGGGAGCCATCGGGGACACCGGGGAGCTGTTTTTT. The rearrangement joins TRBV7-8 to TRBJ2-2; 11 bases map to TRBD2. Germline V CDR1 and CDR2: SGHVS, FQNEAQ. Trimming at V came to 1 base and at J to 3 bases, leaving 10 bases not matched to a gene. The CDR3 loop spans 19 amino acids. The entire variable domain, with the rest obtained from reference TRBV7-8 and TRBJ2-2, is as follows: GAGVSQSPRYKVAKRGQDVALRCDPISGHVSLFWYQQALGQGPEFLTYFQNEAQLDKSGLPSDRFFAERPEGSVSTLKIQRTQQEDSAVYLCASSLELAGAIGDTGELFFGEGSRLTVL.

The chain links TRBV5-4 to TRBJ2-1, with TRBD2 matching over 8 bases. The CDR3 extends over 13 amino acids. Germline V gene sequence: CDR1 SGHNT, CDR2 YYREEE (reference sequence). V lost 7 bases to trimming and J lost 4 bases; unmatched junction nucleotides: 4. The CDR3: CASVREGYNEQFF. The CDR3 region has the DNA TGTGCCAGCGTACGGGAGGGTTACAATGAGCAGTTCTTC. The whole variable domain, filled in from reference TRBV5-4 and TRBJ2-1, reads ETGVTQSPTHLIKTRGQQVTLRCSSQSGHNTVSWYQQALGQGPQFIFQYYREEENGRGNFPPRFSGLQFPNYSSELNVNALELDDSALYLCASVREGYNEQFFGPGTRLTVL.